These T cell receptor beta chains were read from a single sample in a study of shared clonotypes between healthy human individuals. The repertoire was sequenced with immunoSEQ multiplex PCR; TCRdb's copy has only in-frame clones and lacks some. The sample lists more than 2,000,000 clones, over 85% occurring once. Sequencing was performed on naive CD4+ T cells sorted from blood. All receptors derive from a man younger than 35 in good health. Each CDR3 is given with its conserved first and last residue. Fields, in order: V gene, J gene, D gene, CDR3 protein. A D gene is named only where the DNA matches it firmly.

V gene: TRBV15; J gene: TRBJ2-3; D gene: NA; CDR3 protein: CATSTPLSTDTQYF
V gene: TRBV7-9; J gene: TRBJ1-4; D gene: NA; CDR3 protein: CASTTEALATNEKLFF
V gene: TRBV7-8; J gene: TRBJ1-1; D gene: TRBD1; CDR3 protein: CASSPLDRVGTEAFF
V gene: TRBV4-1; J gene: TRBJ1-2; D gene: TRBD1; CDR3 protein: CASSHPGQGVADNYGYTF
V gene: TRBV28; J gene: TRBJ2-7; D gene: NA; CDR3 protein: CASSLGGAGLSYEQYF
V gene: TRBV30; J gene: TRBJ1-1; D gene: NA; CDR3 protein: CAWSGNEDGTFF
V gene: TRBV6-1; J gene: TRBJ1-5; D gene: NA; CDR3 protein: CASSEIPLTREPQHF
V gene: TRBV11-2; J gene: TRBJ2-7; D gene: TRBD2; CDR3 protein: CASSLEGGSSYEQYF
V gene: TRBV30; J gene: TRBJ1-2; D gene: TRBD1; CDR3 protein: CAWGQGNYGYTF
V gene: TRBV5-4; J gene: TRBJ1-2; D gene: TRBD1; CDR3 protein: CASSLAGGFYGYTF
V gene: TRBV7-9; J gene: TRBJ1-3; D gene: TRBD1; CDR3 protein: CASSFWTGGYKSGNTIYF